The clone carrying this T cell receptor (beta chain) was found a few times. Its antigen remains unknown. cDNA serving as the sequencing template came from extracted, reverse transcribed RNA. Using immunoSEQ multiplex PCR, the repertoire was profiled, and TCRdb retains in-frame clones only, with some absent. The table has approximately 150,000 clones, around 49% seen once. The sample belongs to a study of CD8+ T cells in alopecia areata. Study results and limitations: Possibly because of HLA-related factors, TCR sharing was less clear across patients than in mice. Affected lesional scalp, above all in alopecia totalis/universalis, was more clonal than normal scalp. Among the cells sequenced in scalp samples are also the resident alphabeta T cells of normal skin.

Researchers gathered lesional scalp punch biopsies and peripheral blood from patients with alopecia areata. Germline lookup yields CDR1 LNHNV and CDR2 YYDKDF (reference sequence). The CDR3 covers 13 residues. Trimming removed 4 bases from V and 0 bases from J, with 4 bases in between. The sample here was CD4+ T cells sorted from blood, taken at week 0. The rearrangement joins TRBV15 to TRBJ2-4; D gene uncertain. The sequence was obtained from a human donor with alopecia areata. CDR3 coding DNA: TGTGCCACCAGCACGGGAGCCAAAAACATTCAGTACTTC. Residues: CATSTGAKNIQYF. The whole variable domain, remainder taken from reference TRBV15 and TRBJ2-4, is DAMVIQNPRYQVTQFGKPVTLSCSQTLNHNVMYWYQQKSSQAPKLLFHYYDKDFNNEADTPDNFQSRRPNTSFCFLDIRSPGLGDTAMYLCATSTGAKNIQYFGAGTRLSVL.